The sequence of this T cell receptor beta chain was determined in a study of cytomegalovirus exposure and HLA in healthy donors. Across the whole study: In an early release, HLA-typed donors contributed 90 million or so unique TCR sequences. General observations from the study: A later analysis appeared to link common viral pathogens to several of the most significant clusters. The later analysis indicated that the majority of CMV-associated TCR beta chains appeared HLA-restricted.

This clone was picked up a small number of times. What it recognizes is unknown. From germline, CDR1 is GTSNPN and CDR2 SVGIG (reference sequence). The CDR3 covers 17 residues. The trim removed 2 bases at V and 4 bases at J, leaving 11 bases unmatched. Primers: 60 Vbeta forward and 13 Jbeta reverse. Original data processing: Unique TCR beta chains totaled some 80 million in a later count, with roughly 11 million of them shared. The assay was immunoSEQ multiplex PCR, and TCRdb's table has in-frame clones only and misses some. The DNA gave D and trimming, while V, J and clone size come from that table. This sample has under 300,000 clones, with roughly two thirds found just once.

The chain has TRBV30 and TRBJ1-2; TRBD1 matches at 12 bases. The TCR comes from a female donor in good health and CMV-seronegative. The sample consisted of PBMCs. The DNA for the CDR3 is TGTGCCTGGAGTTTGGGAGGGACAGGGGGCGCCGGCTATGGCTACACCTTC. It is translated as CAWSLGGTGGAGYGYTF. Looking up the rest from reference TRBV30 and TRBJ1-2 gives the full variable domain: SQTIHQWPATLVQPVGSPLSLECTVEGTSNPNLYWYRQAAGRGLQLLFYSVGIGQISSEVPQNLSASRPQDRQFILSSKKLLLSDSGFYLCAWSLGGTGGAGYGYTFGSGTRLTVV.